These 3 T cell receptor beta chains share one sample of origin, sequenced in a study of T-cell reconstitution after alpha-beta-depleted transplantation in children. A library of TCRbeta sequences, prepared with unique molecular identifiers, was generated. TCRdb processed the PCR reads anew with MiXCR; each CDR3 protein has one entry. The sample has approximately 300,000 distinct CDR3 sequences, over 9% seen once. Sequences were derived from PBMCs, sampled before TCRalphabeta/CD19-depleted stem cell transplant. These receptor sequences come from a boy under three years old with acute myeloid leukemia, due to receive a stem cell transplant.

A few counts support this clonotype. The chain combines TRBV7-2 with TRBJ2-3, with D tentatively TRBD2 (5 bases). Germline-derived CDR1 and CDR2 are SGHTA and FQGNSA. This CDR3 is 15 amino acids long. The V end lost 5 bases, the J end lost 4 bases, and 16 bases lay between the germline ends. The CDR3 sequence: CASSPRVYVSDTQYF. The CDR3 nucleotides are TGTGCCAGCAGCCCGAGGGTGTACGTCTCAGATACGCAGTATTTT.

At least ten counts were recorded for this clonotype. Written as DNA, the CDR3 is TGTGCCAGCAGGCGACCGGGACAGGGCTACGAGCAGTACTTC. This gives the protein CASRRPGQGYEQYF. The rearrangement uses TRBV28 and TRBJ2-7, with TRBD1 identical over 9 bases. Germline-derived CDR1 and CDR2 are MDHEN and SYDVKM. This CDR3 has 14 amino acids. The V and J ends lost 6 bases and 3 bases, in that order; junction bases with no gene match: 6. Filled out from reference TRBV28 and TRBJ2-7, the complete variable domain reads DVKVTQSSRYLVKRTGEKVFLECVQDMDHENMFWYRQDPGLGLRLIYFSYDVKMKEKGDIPEGYSVSREKKERFSLILESASTNQTSMYLCASRRPGQGYEQYFGPGTRLTVT.

This clonotype was observed many times. V is TRBV5-6 and J is TRBJ1-1, with unresolved D. Deletions cut 2 bases from V and 1 base from J, with 12 bases between. Germline lookup yields CDR1 SGHDT and CDR2 YYEEEE. The CDR3 length is 15 residues. CDR3 coding DNA: TGTGCCAGCAGCTTTGGGCGACCCTGGAACACTGAAGCTTTCTTT. It translates to CASSFGRPWNTEAFF.